The clone carrying this TCR beta chain was seen more than once but under ten times. Its antigen is undetermined. Unique molecular identifiers were in the cDNA, with template-switch universal primer binding. MiXCR, applied by TCRdb to the 5' RACE reads, yields one record per CDR3 protein. Of 1.5 million to 2 million distinct CDR3 sequences listed, more than 30% are singletons. Trimming took 1 base from V and 4 from J, leaving 11 bases between them. The length of the CDR3 is 14 residues. Germline-derived CDR1 and CDR2 are SGHVS and FQNEAQ. These data originate in a study of identical twins. The study, taken as a whole, reports: Findings depended on cross-sectional statistics rather than tracking the same donors. A lower insertion count was a feature of abundant cord blood beta clonotypes, with no such feature in memory repertoires. Zero-insertion results could be subject to partial confounding by invariant MAIT and iNKT cells.

The material sequenced was cord blood. The chain employs TRBV7-8 and TRBJ2-7, with D unclear. This receptor was obtained from a newborn girl in good health. CDR3 loop: CASSLEIVGYEQYF. As DNA, the CDR3 is TGTGCCAGCAGCTTAGAAATCGTAGGTTACGAGCAGTACTTC.